The 21 T cell receptor beta chains in this list originate from one sample, sequenced in a study of regulatory T cells in long-lasting Graves disease. Arm-PCR with iRepertoire HTBI primers amplified the CDR3 regions for these TCR beta libraries. In TCRdb, the multiplex PCR reads were re-called with MiXCR into one record per CDR3 protein. This sample has 200,000 to 250,000 distinct CDR3 sequences, with around a fifth found just once. Time point meaning: newly diagnosed GD, antithyroid drugs for less than 3 months. PBMCs were the source of the RNA used for TCR sequencing. These data were also reused for a study on T cells in Graves' hyperthyroidism and ophthalmopathy.

Material: peripheral blood mononuclear cells (PBMCs), obtained at new diagnosis, from a patient treated with antithyroid drugs. The receptors were sampled from a woman in her twenties or thirties with Graves disease.

In its sample, this clonotype was seen a few times. The genes are TRBV7-2 and TRBJ1-1, with D possibly TRBD1 on 6 matching bases. CDR1 SGHTA and CDR2 FQGNSA come from the germline V gene. The ends were cut back, 2 bases at V and 4 bases at J, with 11 bases in the middle. This CDR3 comprises 14 residues. The CDR3 loop is CASSLSGGVTEAFF. The CDR3 DNA is TGTGCCAGCAGCTTATCGGGGGGCGTCACTGAAGCTTTCTTT.

This sequence joins TRBV28 and TRBJ2-1; 8 nucleotides match TRBD2. The length of the CDR3 is 14 residues. The ends lost 5 bases at V and 7 bases at J; junction bases unmatched: 7. Germline CDR1 MDHEN, CDR2 SYDVKM. Here the CDR3 DNA reads TGTGCCAGCAGTGCGGGGGGCTCACCTAATGAGCAGTTCTTC. Amino acid sequence: CASSAGGSPNEQFF.

This clonotype is categorized as medium-sized. The chain uses TRBV11-2 and TRBJ2-1; no clear D. V gave up 1 base and J gave up 4 bases, with 5 bases separating them. The CDR3 sequence is 13 residues long. Germline-derived CDR1 and CDR2 are SGHAT and FQNNGV. CDR3: CASSLVQYNEQFF. For the CDR3, the DNA is TGTGCCAGCAGCTTAGTACAGTACAATGAGCAGTTCTTC.

Many counts were recorded for this clonotype. V and J are TRBV6-2 or TRBV6-3 and TRBJ2-3; TRBD2 matches 9 bases. CDR3 length: 18 residues. V gave up 5 bases and J gave up 2 bases; unmatched junction bases: 14. Per the germline V gene, CDR1 is MNHEY and CDR2 is SVGEGT. The chain's CDR3 is CASSEFGSGSPDTDTQYF. CDR3 DNA: TGTGCCAGCAGTGAATTCGGTAGCGGGAGCCCCGACACAGATACGCAGTATTTT.

About this clonotype itself: Given the absence of the conserved phenylalanine or tryptophan at the CDR3 end, a read error is likely. V gene TRBV30 combines with J gene TRBJ2-1; D perhaps matches TRBD1 (6 bases). CDR1 is GTSNPN and CDR2 is SVGIG in the germline V gene (reference sequence). Trimming removed 3 bases at V and 3 bases at J, with 9 bases between. CDR3 length: 13 amino acids. The CDR3 reads CAWSQGFYNEQFL. CDR3 bases: TGTGCCTGGAGCCAGGGGTTCTACAATGAGCAGTTCCTC.

This clonotype appeared many times. This rearrangement joins TRBV11-3 to TRBJ1-1; D unresolved. In germline, CDR1 is SGHNT, CDR2 YENEEA. Trimming left V 1 base short and J 0 bases short, with 9 bases between. The CDR3 spans 15 residues. The CDR3 DNA is TGTGCCAGCAGCTTAGTAGGCGGCATGAACACTGAAGCTTTCTTT. This sequence encodes CASSLVGGMNTEAFF.

In its sample, this clonotype was seen many times. The J gene is TRBJ2-7, the V gene TRBV12-3 or TRBV12-4; 11 bases line up with TRBD1. V lost 6 bases, J lost 1 base, and 2 bases stayed unmatched. This CDR3 contains 14 residues. CDR3: CASRGQGASYEQYF. CDR3 nucleotide sequence: TGTGCCAGCAGAGGACAGGGGGCGTCCTACGAGCAGTACTTC.

The chain links TRBV5-5 to TRBJ1-3; D is perhaps TRBD1 (6 bases). Trimming pared 0 bases from V and 7 bases from J, leaving 14 bases between. The CDR3 spans 15 residues. The germline gives CDR1 SGHKS, CDR2 YYEKEE (reference sequence). CDR3 coding DNA: TGTGCCAGCAGCTTGGTAGGGGACATCTCTAACACCATATATTTT. It translates to CASSLVGDISNTIYF.

The CDR3 region is CASSPRDYSYEQYF. In nucleotides, the CDR3 is TGTGCCAGCTCACCCCGGGACTACTCCTACGAGCAGTACTTC. The chain recombines TRBV18 with TRBJ2-7, with TRBD2 identical over 7 bases. This CDR3 comprises 14 residues. V shed 3 bases and J 0 bases; nucleotides not matched to a gene: 2. Germline V gene data show CDR1 as KGHSH and CDR2 as LQKENI.

With regard to this clonotype: No conserved phenylalanine or tryptophan is present at the end of the CDR3, so a read error is the likely explanation. The rearrangement links TRBV30 to TRBJ2-7, with 8 positions matching TRBD2. V lost 0 bases to trimming and J lost 7 bases; unmatched junction nucleotides: 2. The germline gives CDR1 GTSNPN, CDR2 SVGIG (reference sequence). The CDR3 is made up of 12 amino acids. In DNA form, the CDR3 reads TGTGCCTGGAGTGTGGGCGGGGGGGAGCAGTACATC. It yields the protein CAWSVGGGEQYI.

This clonotype was counted ten times or more. This chain connects TRBV6-1 to TRBJ2-2; D is ambiguous. The V gene lost 5 bases and the J gene lost 1 base, with 14 bases spanning the gap. Per germline, CDR1 MNHNS and CDR2 SASEGT. The CDR3 loop spans 16 amino acids. The CDR3 sequence is CASSNPGQENTGELFF. Here the CDR3 DNA reads TGTGCCAGCAGTAACCCGGGCCAGGAGAACACCGGGGAGCTGTTTTTT.

This clonotype was recorded at least ten times. The rearrangement joins TRBV28 to TRBJ1-2; the D is unclear. The germline V and J ends were trimmed by 8 bases and 8 bases, with 9 bases remaining between them. Germline lookup yields CDR1 MDHEN and CDR2 SYDVKM. CDR3 length equals 10 residues. CDR3: CASGFGGYTF. In DNA, the CDR3 is TGTGCCAGCGGGTTCGGGGGCTACACCTTC.

The J gene is TRBJ2-2, the V gene TRBV2; 10 bases match TRBD2. In germline, CDR1 is SNHLY, CDR2 FYNNEI. V gave up 4 bases and J gave up 7 bases; unmatched junction bases: 6. The length of the CDR3 is 15 residues. CDR3 DNA sequence: TGTGCCAGCAGTGGCCCCGGGACTAGCGTCGGGGAGCTGTTTTTT. This translates into CASSGPGTSVGELFF.

The chain combines TRBV27 with TRBJ2-1; D perhaps matches TRBD2 (5 bases). The CDR3 has 16 residues. The V end was cut by 2 bases, the J end by 3 bases, with 14 bases between. Germline assignment: CDR1 MNHEY and CDR2 SMNVEV (reference sequence). This CDR3 is CASSLGGSPLYNEQFF. The CDR3 nucleotides read TGTGCCAGCAGTTTAGGTGGGAGTCCCCTCTACAATGAGCAGTTCTTC.

This clonotype showed up many times. The CDR3 DNA is TGTGCCAGCAGCCCTGATGACAGGGGCCATGGCTACACCTTC. Translating gives CASSPDDRGHGYTF. The gene calls are TRBV7-8 and TRBJ1-2; 8 nucleotides line up with TRBD1. Germline CDR1 SGHVS, CDR2 FQNEAQ. The CDR3 length is 14 residues. Germline trimming cut 5 bases from V and 6 bases from J; bases unmatched to any gene: 8. The complete variable domain, with remaining parts taken from reference TRBV7-8 and TRBJ1-2, reads GAGVSQSPRYKVAKRGQDVALRCDPISGHVSLFWYQQALGQGPEFLTYFQNEAQLDKSGLPSDRFFAERPEGSVSTLKIQRTQQEDSAVYLCASSPDDRGHGYTFGSGTRLTVV.

This clonotype occurred many times. DNA for the CDR3: TGTGCCAGCAGTCCATCTAGCGGGGGGACCTACGAGCAGTACTTC. Its translation: CASSPSSGGTYEQYF. The rearrangement links TRBV28 to TRBJ2-7, with 11 bases identical to TRBD2. Germline trimming cut 5 bases from V and 2 bases from J; bases unmatched to any gene: 5. Germline V gives CDR1 MDHEN, CDR2 SYDVKM. This CDR3 is built from 15 residues. The whole variable domain, remainder taken from reference TRBV28 and TRBJ2-7, is DVKVTQSSRYLVKRTGEKVFLECVQDMDHENMFWYRQDPGLGLRLIYFSYDVKMKEKGDIPEGYSVSREKKERFSLILESASTNQTSMYLCASSPSSGGTYEQYFGPGTRLTVT.

The rearrangement uses TRBV5-4 and TRBJ1-2, with 7 positions matching TRBD1. J lost 1 base, V lost 4 bases, and 4 bases had no gene match. CDR1 is SGHNT and CDR2 is YYREEE in the germline V gene (reference sequence). CDR3 length equals 14 residues. CDR3 amino acids: CASSLGQFNYGYTF. The CDR3 DNA is TGTGCCAGCAGCCTGGGACAGTTTAACTATGGCTACACCTTC.

This clonotype was seen many times. The chain has TRBV28 and TRBJ2-2; TRBD1 agrees at 11 bases. Per the germline V gene, CDR1 is MDHEN and CDR2 is SYDVKM. J gave up 1 base and V 4 bases, and 11 bases lay outside the gene matches. The CDR3 is made up of 19 amino acids. The CDR3 nucleotides read TGTGCCAGCAGTTATCTCCGGGACAGGGGGAATCAGAACACCGGGGAGCTGTTTTTT. It encodes CASSYLRDRGNQNTGELFF.

This clonotype showed up many times. This chain uses TRBV7-9 with TRBJ2-7; 9 nucleotides match TRBD1. The V gene end was trimmed by 5 bases and the J gene end by 5 bases; junction bases not matched to a gene: 4. Germline CDR1 reads SEHNR; CDR2 reads FQNEAQ (reference sequence). This CDR3 is built from 13 residues. The CDR3 bases are TGTGCCAGCAGCCCTAGACAGGGGGACGAGCAGTACTTC. Encoded protein: CASSPRQGDEQYF.

This clonotype has only a few counts. The chain joins TRBV5-1 to TRBJ2-6, with TRBD1 as a possible D gene (6 bases). Germline V CDR1 and CDR2: SGHRS, YFSETQ. The V end was cut by 3 bases, the J end by 0 bases, with 16 bases between. CDR3 length equals 18 residues. CDR3 bases: TGCGCCAGCAGCTCCCAGGGGCCTCGGACCTCTGGGGCCAACGTCCTGACTTTC. Its translation: CASSSQGPRTSGANVLTF.

This clonotype was observed a handful of times. The rearrangement links TRBV3-1 to TRBJ2-5; 8 nucleotides match TRBD2. The germline V gene encodes CDR1 LGHDT and CDR2 YNNKEL (reference sequence). This CDR3 comprises 15 residues. J lost 4 bases, V lost 2 bases, and 6 bases had no gene match. CDR3 amino acids: CASSQRGGLGETQYF. The DNA of the CDR3 is TGTGCCAGCAGCCAACGGGGGGGGTTGGGAGAGACCCAGTACTTC.